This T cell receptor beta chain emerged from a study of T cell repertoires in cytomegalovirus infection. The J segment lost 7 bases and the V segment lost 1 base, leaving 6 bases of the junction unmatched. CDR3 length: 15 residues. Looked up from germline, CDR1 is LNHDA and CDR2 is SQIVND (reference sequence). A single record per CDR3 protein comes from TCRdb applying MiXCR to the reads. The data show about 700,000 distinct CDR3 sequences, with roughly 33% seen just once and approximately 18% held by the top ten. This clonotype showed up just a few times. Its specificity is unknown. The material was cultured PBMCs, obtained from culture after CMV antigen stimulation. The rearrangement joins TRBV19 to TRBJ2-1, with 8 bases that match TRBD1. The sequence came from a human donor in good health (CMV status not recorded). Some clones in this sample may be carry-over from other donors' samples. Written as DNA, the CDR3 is TGTGCCAGTAGTATAGGGACAGGGTGGGGGAATGAGCAGTTCTTC. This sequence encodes CASSIGTGWGNEQFF.